This T cell receptor (beta chain) was recovered during a study of long-term antiretroviral therapy in people with HIV. Study-wide points: Drawn between about 2004 and 2017, the blood was possibly obtained under older ART regimens.

Running of the v3.0 immunoSEQ assay took place at survey level. Method: immunoSEQ multiplex PCR; TCRdb's copy keeps in-frame clones and lacks some. The repertoire holds approximately 34,000 clones, with less than 90% as singletons. Without exception, participants with HIV were treated in the United States. Cryopreserved PBMC numbered roughly 0.9-11 million per sample before DNA extraction. The CDR3 covers 14 residues. Germline V lookup: CDR1 SGHAT, CDR2 FQNNGV. V was pared by 10 bases and J by 4 bases, with 6 bases of the junction left unmatched. Points on this clone: Its antigen is still unknown.

This chain connects TRBV11-2 to TRBJ2-1; 11 positions agree with TRBD2. The sequence came from a man aged 18 to 29 with HIV. Source: unsorted PBMCs, taken 1 year after starting antiretroviral therapy. DNA for the CDR3: TGTGCCACCGGGGGGACTAGCGGATACAATGAGCAGTTCTTC. Translation gives CATGGTSGYNEQFF.